This T cell receptor beta chain was documented in a study of OX40 agonist ivuxolimab in advanced cancers. Study background: Ivuxolimab was administered intravenously to patients at 0.01 to 10 mg/kg every 2 weeks.

Germline V lookup: CDR1 LNHDA, CDR2 SQIVND (reference sequence). The CDR3 has 11 amino acids. V was pared by 9 bases and J by 0 bases, with 5 bases between. Some clones are missing from TCRdb's copy, which holds only in-frame ones; the method was immunoSEQ multiplex PCR. The table includes tens of thousands of clones, about nine tenths detected once. This chain connects TRBV19 to TRBJ1-1; no firm D call. The starting material was CD4+ or CD8+ T cells sorted from blood, obtained in a trial of the OX40 agonist ivuxolimab. The sequence came from an adult with an advanced solid tumor such as melanoma, head and neck, liver or kidney cancer. The CDR3, as DNA: TGTGCCAGCTACATGAACACTGAAGCTTTCTTT. Translation: CASYMNTEAFF.